Detailed here is one T cell receptor beta chain. Assay: immunoSEQ multiplex PCR; the TCRdb copy retains only in-frame clones and omits some. The table includes around 320,000 clones, around nine tenths detected once. CDR1 is SGHRS and CDR2 is YFSETQ in the germline V gene. The length of the CDR3 is 15 residues. V lost 5 bases and J 6 bases, leaving 18 bases between the germline ends. These data originate in a study of blood T cell repertoires in COVID-19. The sequence was obtained from a woman between 25 and 40 years old with COVID-19, enrolled during active disease. The chain links TRBV5-1 to TRBJ1-5; D call uncertain. Sequenced material: peripheral blood. CDR3 in DNA: TGCGCCAGCAGTCCTCTCGGGGTACTCGGTCAGCCCCAGCATTTT. Protein: CASSPLGVLGQPQHF.